This TCR beta chain is drawn from a study of T cells expressing NK-cell markers. One entry per CDR3 protein, without DNA, is what TCRdb gives after re-calling the 5' RACE reads. Its listing shows 450,000 to 600,000 distinct CDR3 sequences. CDR1 and CDR2 (germline): LGHNA, YNFKEQ. This CDR3 comprises 16 residues. The chain employs TRBV4-2 and TRBJ2-3; the TRBD2 assignment by TCRdb is unverifiable without DNA. Material: blood T cells: a sorted CD56 or NKG2C T cell subset, CD4+ or CD8+ T cells, or bulk PBMC T cells (not recorded which). The receptor's source is a man aged 18 to 30 in good health. Here the CDR3 reads CASSQGLAGGADTQYF.